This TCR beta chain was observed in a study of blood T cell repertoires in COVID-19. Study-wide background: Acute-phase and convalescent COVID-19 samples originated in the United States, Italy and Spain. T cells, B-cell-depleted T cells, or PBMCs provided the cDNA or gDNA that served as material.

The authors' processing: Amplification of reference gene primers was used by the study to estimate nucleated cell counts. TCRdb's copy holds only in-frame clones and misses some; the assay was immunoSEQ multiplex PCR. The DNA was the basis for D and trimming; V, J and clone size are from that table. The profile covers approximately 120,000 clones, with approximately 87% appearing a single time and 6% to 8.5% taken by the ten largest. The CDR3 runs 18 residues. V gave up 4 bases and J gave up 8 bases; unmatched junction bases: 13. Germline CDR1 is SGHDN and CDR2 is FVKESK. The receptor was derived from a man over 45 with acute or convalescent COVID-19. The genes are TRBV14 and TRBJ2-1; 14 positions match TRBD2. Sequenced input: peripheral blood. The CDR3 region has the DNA TGTGCCAGCAGCCTCACCCTGACTAGCGGGAGGGCCGGGGATGAGCAGTTCTTC. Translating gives CASSLTLTSGRAGDEQFF.